The clone carrying this T cell receptor beta chain has a single count. The data were taken from a study of shared clonotypes between healthy human individuals. At the level of the study: The donor group consisted of two women and a few men, aged 18 to 49.

CDR1 and CDR2 (germline): LNHNV, YYDKDF (reference sequence). This CDR3 is built from 15 residues. V dropped 3 bases and J dropped 6 bases, with 15 bases sitting between them. Free of recent acute infections or vaccinations, the donors were healthy HIV-negative adults. The genomic DNA of each subset was split evenly across several immunoSEQ plates. Ten immunoSEQ deep assay plates were used to sequence unsorted PBMC DNA. The table came from immunoSEQ multiplex PCR; TCRdb's copy has only in-frame clones and leaves some out. The table has about 460,000 clones, 75% to 80% seen once; the top ten hold 12%. The TCR originated in a woman aged 40-49 years in good health. Some clones in this sample may be carry-over from other donors' samples. Sample: PBMCs. The chain employs TRBV15 and TRBJ1-5, with D unresolved. The CDR3 nucleotides read TGTGCCACCAGCAGTGGGTCATATCGAGGTCAGCCCCAGCATTTT. It codes for CATSSGSYRGQPQHF.